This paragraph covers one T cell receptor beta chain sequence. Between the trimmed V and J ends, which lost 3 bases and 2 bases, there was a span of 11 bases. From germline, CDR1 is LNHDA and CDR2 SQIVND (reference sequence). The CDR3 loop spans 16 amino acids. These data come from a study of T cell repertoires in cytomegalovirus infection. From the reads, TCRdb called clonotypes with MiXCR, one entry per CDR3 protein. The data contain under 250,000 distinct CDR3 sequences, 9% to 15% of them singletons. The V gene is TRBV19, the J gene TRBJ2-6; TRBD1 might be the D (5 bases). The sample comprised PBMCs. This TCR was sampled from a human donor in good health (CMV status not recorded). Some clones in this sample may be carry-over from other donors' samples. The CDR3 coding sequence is TGTGCCAGTAGTATCAGGGCAACTCCTGGGGCCAACGTCCTGACTTTC. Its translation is CASSIRATPGANVLTF.